The 2 T cell receptor beta chains in this list originate from one sample, sequenced in a study of T cell responses to AZD1222 COVID-19 vaccine. The protocol was immunoSEQ multiplex PCR, while the TCRdb copy is restricted to in-frame clones and leaves out a portion. The table records around 78,000 clones, roughly 90% of them present only once. Sequencing used peripheral blood, obtained on day 0 of AZD1222 vaccination. Receptors were obtained from an adult in good health.

V usage is TRBV30 and J usage is TRBJ1-6; D possibly corresponds to TRBD1 (5 bases). The V end was cut by 3 bases, the J end by 13 bases, with 13 bases between. The CDR3 sequence is 12 residues long. Germline V gives CDR1 GTSNPN, CDR2 SVGIG (reference sequence). The CDR3 sequence: CAWRSDSLPLHF. The CDR3 DNA reads as TGTGCCTGGAGAAGTGACAGCCTTCCCCTCCACTTT.

The chain joins TRBV6-6 to TRBJ1-3, with D perhaps TRBD1 (6 bases). The CDR3 runs 14 residues. V was pared by 7 bases and J by 1 base, with 11 bases between. The V gene's germline CDR1 is MNHNY and CDR2 SVGAGI (reference sequence). CDR3 sequence: CASTGGSSGNTIYF. CDR3 coding DNA: TGTGCCAGCACTGGGGGCAGTTCTGGAAACACCATATATTTT.